These T cell receptor beta chains were read from a single sample in a study of blood T cell repertoires in COVID-19. TCRdb keeps only in-frame clones here, not all; method: immunoSEQ multiplex PCR. The sample has 150,000 to 200,000 clones, 70% to 90% seen once. Source material: peripheral blood. Receptors originate from a woman in her sixties or seventies with acute or convalescent COVID-19. Both conserved end residues are part of each CDR3. The D gene is left open where the match is weak. Clone size is shown for a subset of rows, as once, few, many or a class of expanded clone.

d_gene	v_gene	j_gene	abundance	CDR3nt	CDR3aa
TRBD1	TRBV7-2	TRBJ1-5	-	TGTGCCAGCAGCCCCAGACAGGGAAATCAGCCCCAGCATTTT	CASSPRQGNQPQHF
-	TRBV2	TRBJ1-4	-	TGTGCCAGCAGTGACCAGGGGGAAAAACTGTTTTTT	CASSDQGEKLFF
TRBD2	TRBV19	TRBJ2-3	-	TGTGCCAGTAGTAACCTATTAGCGGGGGGGACAGATACGCAGTATTTT	CASSNLLAGGTDTQYF
TRBD1	TRBV5-4	TRBJ1-2	-	TGTGCCAGCAGGGAAACAGGGGGACTTAACTATGGCTACACCTTC	CASRETGGLNYGYTF
-	TRBV11-2	TRBJ1-1	-	TGTGCCAGCAGCTTACTGATTGGACAGTCTGAAGCTTTCTTT	CASSLLIGQSEAFF
-	TRBV5-8	TRBJ1-1	-	TGTGCCAGCAGCTTAACCGGGACAATAAACACTGAAGCTTTCTTT	CASSLTGTINTEAFF
TRBD1	TRBV18	TRBJ2-5	-	TGTGCCAGCTCCGACAGGGGGCAGACCCAGTACTTC	CASSDRGQTQYF
TRBD1	TRBV7-2	TRBJ2-4	-	TGTGCCAGCAGCTTGGGACAGGGCAAAAACATTCAGTACTTC	CASSLGQGKNIQYF
TRBD1	TRBV5-1	TRBJ1-5	-	TGCGCCCGCAGGGCCGGGACAGGGGACGGGGGGACGCAGCCCCAGCATTTT	CARRAGTGDGGTQPQHF
-	TRBV28	TRBJ1-1	-	TGTGCCAGCATGGGGGACAAATGGGGAGTCACTGAAGCTTTCTTT	CASMGDKWGVTEAFF
TRBD2	TRBV7-2	TRBJ2-4	-	TGTGCCAGCAGCTTAGCCCAGCGGGGAAAAAACATTCAGTACTTC	CASSLAQRGKNIQYF
-	TRBV6-1	TRBJ1-4	-	TGTGCCAGCAGTGAGGGGGGAGATTCTAATGAAAAACTGTTTTTT	CASSEGGDSNEKLFF
TRBD1	TRBV5-1	TRBJ1-1	-	TGCGCCAGCAGCCTCGGGGGACAGTCTAACACTGAAGCTTTCTTT	CASSLGGQSNTEAFF
-	TRBV6-6	TRBJ2-7	once	TGTGCCAGCAGTGGACTTTTGAGGTCCTACGAGCAGTACTTC	CASSGLLRSYEQYF
TRBD1	TRBV7-8	TRBJ2-2	-	TGTGCCAGCAGTTCGACAGGGAAAACCGGGGAGCTGTTTTTT	CASSSTGKTGELFF
TRBD1	TRBV24-1	TRBJ2-3	once	TGTGCCACCAGTGATTTCGGACAGGGGGCAGATACGCAGTATTTT	CATSDFGQGADTQYF
-	TRBV6-2/TRBV6-3	TRBJ1-1	-	TGTGCCAGCAGTTCAAGAAGGACCGACTATGAAGCTTTCTTT	CASSSRRTDYEAFF
TRBD1	TRBV28	TRBJ1-2	-	TGTGCCAGCAGCCCATCGGGACAGGAGAGTGGCTACACCTTC	CASSPSGQESGYTF
-	TRBV5-1	TRBJ2-2	few	TGCGCCAGCAGCTTGGGGCACGGGGGGCCCGGGGAGCTGTTTTTT	CASSLGHGGPGELFF
-	TRBV6-5	TRBJ1-1	-	TGTGCCAGCAGTTACGGAGAGGAGGGGTGGAACACTGAAGCTTTCTTT	CASSYGEEGWNTEAFF
TRBD1	TRBV27	TRBJ1-5	-	TGTGCCAGCAGTGACAGGGGAGGTCAGCCCCAGCATTTT	CASSDRGGQPQHF
-	TRBV11-3	TRBJ1-1	-	TGTGCCAGCAGCTTAGGCGCGAACACTGAAGCTTTCTTT	CASSLGANTEAFF
-	TRBV6-1	TRBJ1-5	-	TGTGCCAGCAGTGAAGGGACCGGACTGGGTAATCAGCCCCAGCATTTT	CASSEGTGLGNQPQHF